This TCR beta chain was recovered during a study of shared clonotypes between healthy human individuals. Study-level background: Three plates each covered CD4 naive and memory; CD8 naive two, CD8 memory one.

V lost 3 bases and J 5 bases, leaving 4 bases between the germline ends. CDR3 length equals 12 residues. The germline V gene has CDR1 MDHEN and CDR2 SYDVKM. The authors distributed each subset's genomic DNA evenly over several immunoSEQ plates. Per the study methods: From ImmunoSEQ came sequences covering only the junction and carrying no quality scores, so filtering differed. Sequencing used immunoSEQ multiplex PCR; TCRdb keeps in-frame clones, though not all of them. V and J calls and clone size are those listed in that table; D and trimming were worked out from the DNA. The sample records over 2 million clones, 85% to 95% being singletons. Concerning this clone: The target antigen is unknown. The sample contains more than one DNA sequence encoding this CDR3.

Study-wide points: Some clonotypes were shared by all four sorted-subset donors, while others were not shared. The non-shared ones had lower generation probabilities than the shared ones.

V gene TRBV28 combines with J gene TRBJ2-2; D unclear. The sequencing sample was made of naive CD4+ T cells sorted from blood. Indicated subset: CD45RA+ positively selected. This receptor was taken from a man aged 18 to 35 in good health. The DNA of the CDR3 is TGTGCCAGCAGTTTGACTACCGGGGAGCTGTTTTTT. Translating it yields CASSLTTGELFF.